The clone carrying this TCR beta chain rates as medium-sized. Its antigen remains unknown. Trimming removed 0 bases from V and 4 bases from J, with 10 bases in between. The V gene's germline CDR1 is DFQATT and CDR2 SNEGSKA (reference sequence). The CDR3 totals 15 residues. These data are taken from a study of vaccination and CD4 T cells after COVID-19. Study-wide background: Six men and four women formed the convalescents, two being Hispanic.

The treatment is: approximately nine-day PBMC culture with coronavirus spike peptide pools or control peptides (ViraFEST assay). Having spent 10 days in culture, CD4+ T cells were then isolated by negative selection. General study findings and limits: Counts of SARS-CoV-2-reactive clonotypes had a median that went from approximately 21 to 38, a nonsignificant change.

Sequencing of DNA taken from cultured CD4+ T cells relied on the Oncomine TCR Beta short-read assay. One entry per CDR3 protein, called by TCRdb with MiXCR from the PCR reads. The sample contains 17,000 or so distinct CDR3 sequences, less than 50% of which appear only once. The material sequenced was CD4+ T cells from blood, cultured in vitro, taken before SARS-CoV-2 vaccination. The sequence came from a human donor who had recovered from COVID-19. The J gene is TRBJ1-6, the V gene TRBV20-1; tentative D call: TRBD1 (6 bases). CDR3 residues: CSAREGGQYNSPLHF. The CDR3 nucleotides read TGCAGTGCTAGAGAGGGCGGACAGTATAATTCACCCCTCCACTTT.